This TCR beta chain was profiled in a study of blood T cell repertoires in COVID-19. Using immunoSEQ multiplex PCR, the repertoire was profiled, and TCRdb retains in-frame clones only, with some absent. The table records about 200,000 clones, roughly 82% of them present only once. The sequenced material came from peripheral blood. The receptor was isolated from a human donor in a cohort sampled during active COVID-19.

CDR3 coding DNA: TGTGCCAGCAGTACAAGACAGGGCTATGGCTACACCTTC. This gives the protein CASSTRQGYGYTF. The chain joins TRBV27 to TRBJ1-2; TRBD1 matches 7 bases. The germline gives CDR1 MNHEY, CDR2 SMNVEV (reference sequence). J was trimmed by 4 bases and V by 5 bases; bases with no gene match: 4. CDR3 length: 13 amino acids.